This T cell receptor (beta chain) is from a study of shared clonotypes between healthy human individuals. Tens of thousands of T cell genomes (roughly 220 ng DNA) went into each sorted-subset replicate. Original analysis: Because ImmunoSEQ provided only junction sequences with no quality scores, the filtering differed. Measured with immunoSEQ multiplex PCR; TCRdb has only the in-frame clones, and not every one. Clone size and V and J calls were adopted from that table, with D and trimming inferred from the DNA. Of 2 million to 2.5 million clones listed, approximately 94% were seen once; the top ten hold 0.13%. Concerning this clone: What it recognizes is unknown.

The study's findings and limits: Among the subsets, naive ones generally showed larger estimated richness than memory ones.

This receptor was identified in a man aged 18 to 30 in good health. Input material: naive CD4+ T cells sorted from blood. Described subset: CD45RA+ positively selected.

CDR3 sequence reads: CASSPQPRGETQYF. In DNA form, the CDR3 reads TGTGCCAGCAGCCCCCAGCCGCGGGGGGAGACCCAGTACTTC. The gene calls are TRBV9 and TRBJ2-5; 7 positions agree with TRBD2. CDR1 is SGDLS, CDR2 YYNGEE, per germline. The CDR3 consists of 14 residues. V was clipped by 4 bases and J by 5 bases; unmatched bases: 8.